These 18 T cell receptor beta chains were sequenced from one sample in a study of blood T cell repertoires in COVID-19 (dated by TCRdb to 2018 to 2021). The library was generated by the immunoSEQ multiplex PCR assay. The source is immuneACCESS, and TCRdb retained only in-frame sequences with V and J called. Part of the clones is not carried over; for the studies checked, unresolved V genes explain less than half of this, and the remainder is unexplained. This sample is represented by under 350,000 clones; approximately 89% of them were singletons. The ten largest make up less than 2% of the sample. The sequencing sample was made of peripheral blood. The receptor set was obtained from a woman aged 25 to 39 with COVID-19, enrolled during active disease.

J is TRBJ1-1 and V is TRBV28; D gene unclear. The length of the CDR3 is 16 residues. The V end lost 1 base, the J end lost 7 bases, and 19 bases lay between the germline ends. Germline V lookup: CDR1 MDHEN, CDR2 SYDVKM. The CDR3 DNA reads TGTGCCAGCAGTTTATTAGCATCGAGACCCGCGGGTGAAGCTTTCTTT. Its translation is CASSLLASRPAGEAFF.

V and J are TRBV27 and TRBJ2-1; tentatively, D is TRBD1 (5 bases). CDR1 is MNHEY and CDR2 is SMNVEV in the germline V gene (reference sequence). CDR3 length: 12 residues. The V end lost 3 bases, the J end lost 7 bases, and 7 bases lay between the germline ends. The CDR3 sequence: CASSFQGNEQFF. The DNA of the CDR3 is TGTGCCAGCAGTTTTCAGGGAAATGAGCAGTTCTTC.

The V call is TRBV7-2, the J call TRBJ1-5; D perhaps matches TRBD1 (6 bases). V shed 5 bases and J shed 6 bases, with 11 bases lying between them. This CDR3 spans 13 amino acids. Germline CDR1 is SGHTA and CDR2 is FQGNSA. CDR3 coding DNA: TGTGCCAGCAGCCCCCAAGGGGGTCAGCCCCAGCATTTT. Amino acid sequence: CASSPQGGQPQHF.

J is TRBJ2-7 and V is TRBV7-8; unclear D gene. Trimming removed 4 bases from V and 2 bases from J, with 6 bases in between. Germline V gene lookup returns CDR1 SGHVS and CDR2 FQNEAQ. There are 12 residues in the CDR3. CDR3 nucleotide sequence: TGTGCCAGCAGCTCGCGGACCTACGAGCAGTACTTC. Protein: CASSSRTYEQYF. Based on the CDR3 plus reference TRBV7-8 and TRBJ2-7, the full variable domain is GAGVSQSPRYKVAKRGQDVALRCDPISGHVSLFWYQQALGQGPEFLTYFQNEAQLDKSGLPSDRFFAERPEGSVSTLKIQRTQQEDSAVYLCASSSRTYEQYFGPGTRLTVT.

The CDR3 nucleotides read TGTGCCAGCAGCTTAGGCGCGGGGGGAATTACGCAGTATTTT. It encodes CASSLGAGGITQYF. V gene TRBV11-2 combines with J gene TRBJ2-3; 8 nucleotides align to TRBD2. Per the germline V gene, CDR1 is SGHAT and CDR2 is FQNNGV. V gave up 1 base and J gave up 8 bases; unmatched junction bases: 5. This CDR3 spans 14 amino acids.

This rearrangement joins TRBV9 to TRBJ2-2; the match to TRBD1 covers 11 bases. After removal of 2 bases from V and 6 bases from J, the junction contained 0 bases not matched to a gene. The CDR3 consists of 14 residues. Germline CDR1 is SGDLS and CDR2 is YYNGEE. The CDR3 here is CASSVGQGAGELFF. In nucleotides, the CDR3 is TGTGCCAGCAGCGTGGGACAGGGGGCCGGGGAGCTGTTTTTT.

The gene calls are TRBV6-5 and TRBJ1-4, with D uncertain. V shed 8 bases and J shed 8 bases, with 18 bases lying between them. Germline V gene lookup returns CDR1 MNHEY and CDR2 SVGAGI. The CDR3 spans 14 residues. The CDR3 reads CASGLTGGAEKLFF. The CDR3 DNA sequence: TGTGCCAGCGGGCTGACCGGTGGTGCGGAAAAACTGTTTTTT.

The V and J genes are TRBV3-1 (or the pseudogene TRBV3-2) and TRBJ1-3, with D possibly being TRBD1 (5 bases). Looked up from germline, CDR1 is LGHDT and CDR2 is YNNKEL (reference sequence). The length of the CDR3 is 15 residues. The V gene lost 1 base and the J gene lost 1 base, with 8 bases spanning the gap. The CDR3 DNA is TGTGCCAGCAGCCAAGGGACAAGGTCTGGAAACACCATATATTTT. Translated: CASSQGTRSGNTIYF.

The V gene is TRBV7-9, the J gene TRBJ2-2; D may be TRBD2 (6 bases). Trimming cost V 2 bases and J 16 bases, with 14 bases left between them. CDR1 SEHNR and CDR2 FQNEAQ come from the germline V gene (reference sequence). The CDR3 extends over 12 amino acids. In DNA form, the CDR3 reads TGTGCCAGCAGCTTATCCGCGGGACGCGAGTTTTTT. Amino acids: CASSLSAGREFF.

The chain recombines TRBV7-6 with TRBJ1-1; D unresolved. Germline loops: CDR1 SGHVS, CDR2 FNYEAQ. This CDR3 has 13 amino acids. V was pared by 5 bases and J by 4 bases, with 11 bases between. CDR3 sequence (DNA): TGTGCCAGCAGCAGAGGGAGGGCCACTGAAGCTTTCTTT. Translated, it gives CASSRGRATEAFF.

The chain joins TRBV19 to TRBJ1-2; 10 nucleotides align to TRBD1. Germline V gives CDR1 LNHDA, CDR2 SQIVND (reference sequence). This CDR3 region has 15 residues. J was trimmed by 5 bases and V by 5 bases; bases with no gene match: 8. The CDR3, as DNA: TGTGCCAGTAGTCCTAGAGGGACAGGGGCTTATGGCTACACCTTC. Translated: CASSPRGTGAYGYTF.

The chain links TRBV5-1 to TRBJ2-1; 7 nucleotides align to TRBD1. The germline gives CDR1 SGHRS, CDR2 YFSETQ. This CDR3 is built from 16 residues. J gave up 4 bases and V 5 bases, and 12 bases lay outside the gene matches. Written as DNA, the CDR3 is TGCGCCAGCAGACGAACCGGACAGGCGGCGTACAATGAGCAGTTCTTC. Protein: CASRRTGQAAYNEQFF. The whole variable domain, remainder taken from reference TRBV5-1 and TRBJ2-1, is KAGVTQTPRYLIKTRGQQVTLSCSPISGHRSVSWYQQTPGQGLQFLFEYFSETQRNKGNFPGRFSGRQFSNSRSEMNVSTLELGDSALYLCASRRTGQAAYNEQFFGPGTRLTVL.

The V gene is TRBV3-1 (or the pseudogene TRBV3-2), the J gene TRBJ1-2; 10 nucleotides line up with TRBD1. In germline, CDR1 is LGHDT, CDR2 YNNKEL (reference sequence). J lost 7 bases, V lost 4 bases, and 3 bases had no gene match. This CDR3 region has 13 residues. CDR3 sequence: CASSLRDRGGYTF. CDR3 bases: TGTGCCAGCAGCCTTCGGGACAGGGGTGGCTACACCTTC.

Written as DNA, the CDR3 is TGTGCCAGCTCACCGGGCAGGGGGCATTGGAATACTGAAGCTTTCTTT. This translates into CASSPGRGHWNTEAFF. The chain is built from TRBV18 and TRBJ1-1; 8 bases fit TRBD1. The V segment lost 3 bases and the J segment 5 bases; nucleotides outside the gene matches: 11. The CDR3 has 16 residues. Germline V CDR1 and CDR2: KGHSH, LQKENI. Full variable domain (missing parts from reference TRBV18 and TRBJ1-1): NAGVMQNPRHLVRRRGQEARLRCSPMKGHSHVYWYRQLPEEGLKFMVYLQKENIIDESGMPKERFSAEFPKEGPSILRIQQVVRGDSAAYFCASSPGRGHWNTEAFFGQGTRLTVV.

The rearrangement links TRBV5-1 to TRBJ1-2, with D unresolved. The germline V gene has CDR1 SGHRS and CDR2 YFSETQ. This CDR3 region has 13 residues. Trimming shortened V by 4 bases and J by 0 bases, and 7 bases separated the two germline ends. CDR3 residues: CASSPVANYGYTF. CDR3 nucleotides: TGCGCCAGCAGCCCCGTAGCTAACTATGGCTACACCTTC. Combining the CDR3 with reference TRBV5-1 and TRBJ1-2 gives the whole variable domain KAGVTQTPRYLIKTRGQQVTLSCSPISGHRSVSWYQQTPGQGLQFLFEYFSETQRNKGNFPGRFSGRQFSNSRSEMNVSTLELGDSALYLCASSPVANYGYTFGSGTRLTVV.

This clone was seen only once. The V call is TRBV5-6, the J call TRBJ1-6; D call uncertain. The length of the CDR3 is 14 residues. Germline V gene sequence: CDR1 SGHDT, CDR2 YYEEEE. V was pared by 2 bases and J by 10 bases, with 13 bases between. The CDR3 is CASSFRAGGSPLHF. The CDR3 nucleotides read TGTGCCAGCAGCTTCCGGGCCGGAGGGTCACCCCTCCACTTT. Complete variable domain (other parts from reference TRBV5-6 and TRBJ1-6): DAGVTQSPTHLIKTRGQQVTLRCSPKSGHDTVSWYQQALGQGPQFIFQYYEEEERQRGNFPDRFSGHQFPNYSSELNVNALLLGDSALYLCASSFRAGGSPLHFGNGTRLTVT.

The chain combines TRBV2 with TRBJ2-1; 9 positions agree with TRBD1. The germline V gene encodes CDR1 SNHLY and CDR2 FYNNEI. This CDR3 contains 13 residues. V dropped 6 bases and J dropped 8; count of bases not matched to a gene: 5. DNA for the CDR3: TGTGCCAGCAGGGGGGACAGGGTTTATGAGCAGTTCTTC. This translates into CASRGDRVYEQFF.

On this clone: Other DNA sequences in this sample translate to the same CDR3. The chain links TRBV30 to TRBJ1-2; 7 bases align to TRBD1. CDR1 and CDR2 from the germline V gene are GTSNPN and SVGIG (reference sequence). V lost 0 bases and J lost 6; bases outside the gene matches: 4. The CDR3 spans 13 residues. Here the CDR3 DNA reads TGTGCCTGGAGTGTCGGGCAGGGGGATGGCTACACCTTC. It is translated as CAWSVGQGDGYTF.